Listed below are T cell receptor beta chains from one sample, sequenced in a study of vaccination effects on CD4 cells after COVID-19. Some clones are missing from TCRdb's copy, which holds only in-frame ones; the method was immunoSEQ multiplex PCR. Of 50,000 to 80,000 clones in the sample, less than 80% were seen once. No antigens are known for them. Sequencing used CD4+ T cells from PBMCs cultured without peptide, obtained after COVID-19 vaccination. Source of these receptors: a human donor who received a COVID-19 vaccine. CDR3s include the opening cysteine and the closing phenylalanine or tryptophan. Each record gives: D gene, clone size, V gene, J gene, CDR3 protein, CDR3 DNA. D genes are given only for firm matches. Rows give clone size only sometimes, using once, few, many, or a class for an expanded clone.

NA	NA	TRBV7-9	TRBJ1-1	CASSLMGSSEAFF	TGTGCCAGCAGCCTTATGGGGAGCTCTGAAGCTTTCTTT
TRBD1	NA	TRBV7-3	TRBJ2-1	CASSLTPGQGWNEQFF	TGTGCCAGCAGCTTAACCCCGGGACAGGGGTGGAATGAGCAGTTCTTC
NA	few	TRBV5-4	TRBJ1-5	CASSLLPDQPQHF	TGTGCCAGCAGCCTGTTGCCTGATCAGCCCCAGCATTTT
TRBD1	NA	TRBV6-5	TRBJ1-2	CSPSKGAINYGYTF	TGTAGTCCATCAAAGGGGGCGATTAACTATGGCTACACCTTC
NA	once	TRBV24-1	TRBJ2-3	CATKPHQDTDTQYF	TGTGCCACCAAACCCCACCAGGACACAGATACGCAGTATTTT
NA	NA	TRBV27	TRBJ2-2	CASRSWTGELFF	TGTGCCAGCAGAAGTTGGACCGGGGAGCTGTTTTTT
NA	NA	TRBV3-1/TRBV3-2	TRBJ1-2	CASSQDKSGVNYGYTF	TGTGCCAGCAGCCAAGATAAGTCAGGGGTTAACTATGGCTACACCTTC
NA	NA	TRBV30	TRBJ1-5	CAWSVGLSNQPQHF	TGTGCCTGGAGCGTAGGGTTGAGCAATCAGCCCCAGCATTTT
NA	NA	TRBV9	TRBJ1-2	CASSSTITGSYGYTF	TGTGCCAGCAGCTCAACGATAACCGGGTCCTATGGCTACACCTTC
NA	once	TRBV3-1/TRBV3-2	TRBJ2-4	CASSQTNRAQNIQYF	TGTGCCAGCAGCCAAACAAACAGGGCCCAAAACATTCAGTACTTC
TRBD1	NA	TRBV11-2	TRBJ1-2	CASSWTGANGYTF	TGTGCCAGCAGCTGGACAGGGGCGAATGGCTACACCTTC
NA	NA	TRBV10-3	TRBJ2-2	CAIRLPTGRNTGELFF	TGTGCCATCAGGCTACCAACAGGGCGTAACACCGGGGAGCTGTTTTTT
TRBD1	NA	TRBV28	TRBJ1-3	CASGYLTGAGNTIYF	TGTGCCAGCGGATACTTGACAGGGGCTGGAAACACCATATATTTT
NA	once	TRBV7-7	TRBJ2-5	CASSLDRDGETQYF	TGTGCCAGCAGCTTAGACAGGGATGGAGAGACCCAGTACTTC
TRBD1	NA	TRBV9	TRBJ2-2	CASSVRDRPYTGELFF	TGTGCCAGCAGCGTAAGGGACAGGCCTTACACCGGGGAGCTGTTTTTT
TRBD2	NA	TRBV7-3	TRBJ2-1	CASSSGRASNEQFF	TGTGCCAGCAGCTCAGGGAGGGCAAGCAATGAGCAGTTCTTC
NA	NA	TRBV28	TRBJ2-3	CAGGLGSTDTQYF	TGTGCCGGGGGACTGGGGAGCACAGATACGCAGTATTTT
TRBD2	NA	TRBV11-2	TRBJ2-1	CASSLVAGARYNEQFF	TGTGCCAGCAGCTTAGTAGCGGGGGCCCGTTACAATGAGCAGTTCTTC
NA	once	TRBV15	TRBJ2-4	CATSRASAGAPKNIQYF	TGTGCCACCAGCAGAGCATCGGCGGGGGCGCCCAAAAACATTCAGTACTTC
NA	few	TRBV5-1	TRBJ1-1	CASSLAGQDTEAFF	TGCGCCAGCAGCTTGGCCGGGCAGGACACTGAAGCTTTCTTT
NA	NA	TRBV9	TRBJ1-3	CASSVGQLFSGNTIYF	TGTGCCAGCAGCGTAGGCCAGCTATTCTCTGGAAACACCATATATTTT
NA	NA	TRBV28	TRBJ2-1	CASSLLGEEEFF	TGTGCCAGCAGTTTATTAGGAGAGGAGGAGTTCTTC
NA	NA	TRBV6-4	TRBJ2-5	CASTSHVSLETQYF	TGTGCCAGCACTTCTCACGTCTCGTTAGAGACCCAGTACTTC
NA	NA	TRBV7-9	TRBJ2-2	CASSRSRNANTGELFF	TGTGCCAGCAGCCGTTCTCGTAATGCGAACACCGGGGAGCTGTTTTTT
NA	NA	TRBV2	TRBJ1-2	CASRYESGVYGYTF	TGTGCCAGCAGGTACGAGTCGGGGGTGTATGGCTACACCTTC
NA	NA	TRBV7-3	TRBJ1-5	CAITLGSGTMSNQPQHF	TGTGCCATCACGTTAGGGTCAGGGACAATGAGCAATCAGCCCCAGCATTTT
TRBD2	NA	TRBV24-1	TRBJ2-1	CATSDSRTSGGYNEQFF	TGTGCCACCAGTGATTCGCGGACTAGCGGGGGGTACAATGAGCAGTTCTTC
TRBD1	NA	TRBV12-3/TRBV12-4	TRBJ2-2	CASSRQGNGELFF	TGTGCCAGCAGTCGACAGGGGAACGGGGAGCTGTTTTTT
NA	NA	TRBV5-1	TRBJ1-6	CASSLSTMGNSPLHF	TGCGCCAGCAGCTTGTCGACTATGGGGAATTCACCCCTCCACTTT
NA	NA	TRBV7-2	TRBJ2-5	CASSSLSSPPETQYF	TGTGCCAGCAGCTCGCTCTCCTCCCCCCCAGAGACCCAGTACTTC
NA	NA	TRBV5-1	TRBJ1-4	CASSIGQNEKLFF	TGCGCCAGCAGCATAGGACAGAATGAAAAACTGTTTTTT